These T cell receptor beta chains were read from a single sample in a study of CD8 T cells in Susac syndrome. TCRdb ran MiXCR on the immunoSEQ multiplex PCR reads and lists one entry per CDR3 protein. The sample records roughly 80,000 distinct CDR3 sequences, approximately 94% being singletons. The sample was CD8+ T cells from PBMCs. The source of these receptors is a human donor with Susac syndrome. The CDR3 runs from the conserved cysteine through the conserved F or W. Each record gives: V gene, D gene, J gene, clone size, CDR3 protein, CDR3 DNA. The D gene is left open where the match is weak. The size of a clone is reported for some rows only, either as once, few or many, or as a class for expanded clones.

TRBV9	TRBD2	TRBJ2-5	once	CASSNPGLAGGETQYF	TGTGCCAGCAGCAACCCGGGACTAGCGGGGGGAGAGACCCAGTACTTC
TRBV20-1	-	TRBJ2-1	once	CSASQGGGYNEQFF	TGCAGTGCTAGCCAGGGGGGAGGCTACAATGAGCAGTTCTTC
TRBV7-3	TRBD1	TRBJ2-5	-	CASSPGTGEETQYF	TGTGCCAGCAGCCCGGGGACAGGGGAAGAGACCCAGTACTTC
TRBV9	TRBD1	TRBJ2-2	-	CASRTGGTTGELFF	TGTGCCAGCAGGACAGGGGGTACCACCGGGGAGCTGTTTTTT
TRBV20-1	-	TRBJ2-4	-	CSATGTLLAKNIQYF	TGCAGTGCGACCGGGACGCTACTTGCCAAAAACATTCAGTACTTC
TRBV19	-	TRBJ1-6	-	CASSIYLADSPLHF	TGTGCCAGTAGTATCTACCTAGCGGATTCACCCCTCCACTTT
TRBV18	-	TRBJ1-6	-	CASSPGPLNSPLHF	TGTGCCAGCTCACCCGGGCCCCTAAATTCACCCCTCCACTTT
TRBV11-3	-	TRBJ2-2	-	CASSPWRTGELFF	TGTGCCAGCAGCCCTTGGCGGACCGGGGAGCTGTTTTTT
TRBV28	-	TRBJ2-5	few	CASSLSRLGKETQYF	TGTGCCAGCAGTTTGAGTAGGCTAGGCAAAGAGACCCAGTACTTC
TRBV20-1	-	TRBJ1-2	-	CSARDKAEGYGYTF	TGCAGTGCTAGAGATAAGGCAGAGGGATATGGCTACACCTTC
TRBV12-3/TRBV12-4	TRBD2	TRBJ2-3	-	CASSSVTSGYTDTQYF	TGTGCCAGCAGTTCTGTGACTAGCGGGTACACAGATACGCAGTATTTT
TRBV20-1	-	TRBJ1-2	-	CSASEYSSYGYTF	TGCAGTGCTAGTGAATACTCTAGCTATGGCTACACCTTC
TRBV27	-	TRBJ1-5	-	CASSLYGQNQPQHF	TGTGCCAGCAGTTTATATGGACAGAACCAGCCCCAGCATTTT
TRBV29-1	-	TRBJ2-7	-	CSVEGIGGSSYEQYF	TGCAGCGTTGAAGGGATCGGTGGGAGCTCCTACGAGCAGTACTTC
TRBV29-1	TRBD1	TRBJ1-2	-	CSALDRAGYTF	TGCAGCGCCCTAGACAGGGCCGGCTACACCTTC